This T cell receptor (beta chain) derives from a study of monozygotic twins with inflammatory bowel disease (dated by TCRdb to about 2019). A note on the overall study: In total, 28 monozygotic twin pairs made up the full study: 19 Danish pairs, all IBD-discordant, plus nine German pairs, of which four were IBD-concordant and five were IBD-discordant. Within discordant pairs, disease-associated traits were sought mainly by comparing IBD patients with their genetically identical healthy co-twins. Each individual had, on average, about 151 000 unique TCRalpha sequences and 181 000 unique TCRbeta sequences available for analysis.

Library preparation used 5' RACE. Each TCR library was prepared from about 3,400 ng of total RNA. For each sample, cDNA was synthesized in eight separate reactions using SMARTScribe reverse transcriptase. Unique molecular identifiers containing a 6-nucleotide sample barcode were introduced through template switching during cDNA synthesis. TCRalpha and TCRbeta cDNA was amplified by two nested PCRs of approximately 17 and 9 cycles, with bead purification after each PCR. Before amplification, the cDNA was treated with uracil DNA-glycosylase and purified using the QIAquick PCR purification kit. The second PCR added Illumina TruSeq-compatible adapters along with sample-specific barcodes. Library quality and concentration were assessed using TapeStation and Qubit, and about 5 ng of each library was pooled. The pooled libraries were sequenced with 2 x 100 bp reads and custom sequencing primers on an Illumina HiSeq2500 single-index Rapid Run. In the source study's methods: MiGEC version 1.2.6 was used for UMI-based consensus assembly, which corrected PCR and sequencing errors. MiXCR version 2.1.1 was used to carry out V(D)J alignment, clonotype assembly and CDR3 extraction. To normalise gene usage, clonotype sharing and MAIT/NKT TCR abundance, the top 1000, 10 000 and 20 000 clonotypes in each sample were analysed. After downsampling to 27 000 UMIs, diversity was calculated as the inverse Simpson index using the vegan R package. Statistical testing used paired Mann-Whitney U tests on the discordant twin pairs and applied Benjamini-Hochberg correction for multiple testing. TCRdb reprocessed the reads, reporting each CDR3 protein sequence once and no DNA. TCRdb, not the authors, supplied the V and J calls. This sample's table has entries for more than 120,000 distinct CDR3 sequences. The ten most abundant clones make up 2.4% of the sample.

What the authors observed across the whole study: The results gave no support for a single strong signal or clonotype linked to IBD. Background noise and inter-individual variability may have been introduced into the repertoires by the differing immunosuppressive treatments among patients. A decrease in TCRbeta repertoire diversity, as measured by inverse Simpson index, was observed in IBD patients compared with their healthy co-twins. Repertoire similarity did not differ between concordant and discordant twins, which could be due to limited statistical power. Distinction between different T cell subtypes could not be achieved in the analysis. Compared with healthy twins, IBD patients shared fewer clonotypes with other individuals, and the difference was most pronounced in patients with signs of disease activity.

A note on this clonotype: No antigen is known for it.

Via the germline V gene, CDR1 is MDHEN and CDR2 SYDVKM. Taken from cysteine to phenylalanine, the CDR3 has 14 residues. The nucleotide record is missing. From each donor, a roughly 2.6 ml peripheral blood sample was collected into PAXgene tubes and stored at -80 degrees C. Without T cell sorting, total RNA was isolated from whole blood using the PAXgene blood miRNA kit on an automated QIAcube. Peripheral blood from monozygotic twin pairs who were concordant or discordant for inflammatory bowel disease underwent deep TCRalpha and TCRbeta repertoire profiling using unique molecular barcoding. Smoking habits were recorded for all twin pairs, and each individual was classified as a current, former or never smoker.

The clonotype was recovered from a human donor with ulcerative colitis or Crohn's disease, or a healthy co-twin of an affected twin (not recorded which). Recombination linked TRBV28 to TRBJ2-7; the D call from TCRdb, TRBD1, cannot be confirmed without DNA. Sequenced: blood. CDR3 protein: CASSLGQEVHEQYF.